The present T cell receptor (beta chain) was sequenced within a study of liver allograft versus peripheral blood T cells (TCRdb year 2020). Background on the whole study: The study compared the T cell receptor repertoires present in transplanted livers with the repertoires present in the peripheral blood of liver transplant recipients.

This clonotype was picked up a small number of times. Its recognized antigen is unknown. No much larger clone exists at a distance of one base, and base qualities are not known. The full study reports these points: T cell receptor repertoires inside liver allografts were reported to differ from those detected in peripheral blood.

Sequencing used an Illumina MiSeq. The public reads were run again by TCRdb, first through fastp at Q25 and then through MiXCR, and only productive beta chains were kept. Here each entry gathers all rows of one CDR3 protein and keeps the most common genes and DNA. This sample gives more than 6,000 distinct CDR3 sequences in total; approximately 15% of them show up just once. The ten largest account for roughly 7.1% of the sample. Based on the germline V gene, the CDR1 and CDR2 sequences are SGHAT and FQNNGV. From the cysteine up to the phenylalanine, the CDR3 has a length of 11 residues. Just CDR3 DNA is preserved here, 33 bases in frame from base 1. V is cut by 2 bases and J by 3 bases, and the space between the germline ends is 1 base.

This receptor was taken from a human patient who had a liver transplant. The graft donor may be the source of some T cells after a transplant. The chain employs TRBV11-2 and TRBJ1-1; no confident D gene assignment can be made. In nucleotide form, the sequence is TGTGCCAGCAGCTTATACACTGAAGCTTTCTTT. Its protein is CASSLYTEAFF.